This T cell receptor beta chain comes out of a study of blood T cell repertoires in COVID-19. V was pared by 10 bases and J by 6 bases, with 27 bases between. Per germline, CDR1 MNHEY and CDR2 SVGEGT. The CDR3 totals 16 residues. Assay: immunoSEQ multiplex PCR; the TCRdb copy retains only in-frame clones and omits some. Of roughly 290,000 clones in the sample, around 87% were seen once. The J gene is TRBJ1-1, the V gene TRBV6-2 or TRBV6-3; possibly TRBD1 for D (5 bases). The sequenced material came from peripheral blood. This receptor was identified in a woman in her forties or fifties who had recovered from COVID-19. CDR3 DNA: TGTGCCACCATCCCGCGGGACCGGGATTATGGAGCTGAAGCTTTCTTT. It is translated as CATIPRDRDYGAEAFF.